A selection of T cell receptor beta chains follows, all from one sample in a study of beta chain features in type 1 diabetes. This table comes from immunoSEQ multiplex PCR, and its TCRdb copy is limited to in-frame clones, with some not included. Among 600,000 to 700,000 clones, 13% were seen once, and the ten largest hold less than 0.025%. The sample consisted of naive CD4+ T cells from blood. These receptors were taken from a man between 18 and 35 years old with type 1 diabetes. The CDR3 runs from the conserved cysteine through the conserved F or W. D genes are given only for firm matches. Expanded clones get a size class; other rows say once, few or many, or leave the size out.

clone_size | j_call | d_call | v_call | cdr3_nt | cdr3_aa
NA | TRBJ1-1 | NA | TRBV25-1 | TGTGCCAGTGAAGGCGGAGGGGCCCTGAACACTGAAGCTTTCTTT | CASEGGGALNTEAFF
NA | TRBJ1-1 | NA | TRBV30 | TGTGCCTCATTCCGGGACACTGAAGCTTTCTTT | CASFRDTEAFF
NA | TRBJ2-3 | NA | TRBV9 | TGTGCCAGCAGCGTAGAGCTCACAGATACGCAGTATTTT | CASSVELTDTQYF
few | TRBJ2-7 | NA | TRBV5-4 | TGTGCCAGCAGATACGACAGCTACGAGCAGTACTTC | CASRYDSYEQYF
NA | TRBJ1-1 | TRBD1 | TRBV29-1 | TGCAGCGTTTTAGACTGGGACAGAAAAAACACTGAAGCTTTCTTT | CSVLDWDRKNTEAFF
few | TRBJ2-1 | NA | TRBV9 | TGTGCCAGCAGCCTCACCCAGGGCAGCTTGGATTTACGGCAGTTCTTC | CASSLTQGSLDLRQFF
NA | TRBJ2-3 | TRBD2 | TRBV28 | TGTGCCAGCACCCTAAGGGCGGGGGGCACAGATACGCAGTATTTT | CASTLRAGGTDTQYF
NA | TRBJ1-1 | NA | TRBV30 | TGTGCCTGGAGTTTTTCAGATAACACTGAAGCTTTCTTT | CAWSFSDNTEAFF
few | TRBJ1-4 | NA | TRBV29-1 | TGCAGCGTTGTAAACGCAGGAGGACTGTTTTTT | CSVVNAGGLFF
few | TRBJ2-7 | NA | TRBV10-2 | TGCGCCAGCAGTGAGCCCGGACATAAGGTAACCTACGAGCAGTACTTC | CASSEPGHKVTYEQYF
few | TRBJ2-3 | NA | TRBV19 | TGTGCCCACCGAGATACGCAGTATTTT | CAHRDTQYF
few | TRBJ1-4 | TRBD1 | TRBV30 | TGTGCCTGGACCAGGGGGATTCCCCCTAATGAAAAACTGTTTTTT | CAWTRGIPPNEKLFF
few | TRBJ2-3 | NA | TRBV25-1 | TGTGCCAGCAGAGCGCAGGGGAACACAGATACGCAGTATTTT | CASRAQGNTDTQYF
NA | TRBJ1-6 | NA | TRBV30 | TGTGCCTGGAGTGTAGAAGGCTATAATTCACCCCTCCACTTT | CAWSVEGYNSPLHF
few | TRBJ1-2 | NA | TRBV29-1 | TGCAGCGTTTTAAGGGATACGGACTATGGCTACACCTTC | CSVLRDTDYGYTF
few | TRBJ2-2 | NA | TRBV4-2 | TGTGCCAATATGTGGGACGGGGAGCTGTTTTTT | CANMWDGELFF
NA | TRBJ1-2 | NA | TRBV6-5 | TGTGCCAGCAGGTCCCCAGGGCCCCTGGCTGGCTACACCTTC | CASRSPGPLAGYTF
few | TRBJ2-2 | NA | TRBV7-3 | TGTGCCAGCAGCCTCCAGGGGAACACCGGGGAGCTGTTTTTT | CASSLQGNTGELFF
NA | TRBJ1-2 | NA | TRBV30 | TGTGCCTGGAGAAAAGGGGGTTATGGCTACACCTTC | CAWRKGGYGYTF
few | TRBJ1-1 | NA | TRBV19 | TGTGCCAGTAGCGTAGAGATGAACACTGAAGCTTTCTTT | CASSVEMNTEAFF
NA | TRBJ1-1 | NA | TRBV18 | TGTGCCAGCTCACCATCAAAGGACACTGAAGCTTTCTTT | CASSPSKDTEAFF
few | TRBJ1-6 | TRBD1 | TRBV9 | TGTGCCAGCAGCGGGGACAGAGATAATTCACCCCTCCACTTT | CASSGDRDNSPLHF
few | TRBJ2-1 | NA | TRBV7-9 | TGTGCCAGCATAAGGGCATCCTCCTACAATGAGCAGTTCTTC | CASIRASSYNEQFF
NA | TRBJ1-2 | TRBD1 | TRBV28 | TGTGCCAGCAGTTCGGGACAGGGGGCGACTGGCTACACCTTC | CASSSGQGATGYTF
few | TRBJ1-1 | NA | TRBV5-1 | TGCGCCAGCAGCTTGGGACAGACGAACACTGAAGCTTTCTTT | CASSLGQTNTEAFF
NA | TRBJ1-5 | NA | TRBV28 | TGTGCCAGCATGGGGCAGTCCGATACGCCCCAGCATTTT | CASMGQSDTPQHF
NA | TRBJ1-2 | TRBD1 | TRBV4-1 | TGCGCCAGCAGCCAAGATTGGGACAGGGGCACCTATGGCTACACCTTC | CASSQDWDRGTYGYTF
NA | TRBJ2-7 | NA | TRBV19 | TGTGCCAGTAGTAAGATGGCCGCACAAGGCTACGAGCAGTACTTC | CASSKMAAQGYEQYF
NA | TRBJ1-3 | NA | TRBV9 | TGTGCCAGCAGCGTAGACCACCGGGCGGACACCATATATTTT | CASSVDHRADTIYF
few | TRBJ1-1 | NA | TRBV18 | TGTGCCAGCTCCCCTACAGAGAACACTGAAGCTTTCTTT | CASSPTENTEAFF
NA | TRBJ1-1 | NA | TRBV27 | TGTGCCAGCAGTTTATACAGGGTGAACACTGAAGCTTTCTTT | CASSLYRVNTEAFF